These 9 T cell receptor beta chains came from one sample sequenced in a study of blood T cell repertoires in COVID-19. TCRdb keeps only in-frame clones here, not all; method: immunoSEQ multiplex PCR. The data hold approximately 470,000 clones, with about 90% observed a single time. The sequencing sample was made of PBMCs or T cells enriched from blood (not recorded which). The receptors derive from a woman aged 18-35 years who had recovered from COVID-19.

The chain combines TRBV19 with TRBJ2-5; 7 nucleotides agree with TRBD2. The CDR3 is 14 amino acids. V was clipped by 5 bases and J by 7 bases; unmatched bases: 10. Germline-derived CDR1 and CDR2 are LNHDA and SQIVND (reference sequence). Here the CDR3 reads CASSSRGVRGTQYF. The CDR3 bases are TGTGCCAGTAGTTCCCGGGGGGTTCGAGGGACCCAGTACTTC.

The chain joins TRBV11-2 to TRBJ1-2; no clear D. Trimming stripped 3 bases from V and 8 bases from J, with 7 bases between. Looked up from germline, CDR1 is SGHAT and CDR2 is FQNNGV. The CDR3 is made up of 11 amino acids. The CDR3 DNA sequence: TGTGCCAGCAGCTTGAAGCGAGGCTACACCTTC. This codes for CASSLKRGYTF.

This clone was found a few times. The chain couples TRBV19 to TRBJ1-5; 8 bases agree with TRBD1. CDR3 length equals 16 residues. J was trimmed by 3 bases and V by 1 base; bases with no gene match: 5. Germline assignment: CDR1 LNHDA and CDR2 SQIVND (reference sequence). The chain's CDR3 is CASSIVTGAPNQPQHF. The CDR3 region has the DNA TGTGCCAGTAGTATAGTGACAGGGGCCCCCAATCAGCCCCAGCATTTT.

The chain is built from TRBV12-3 or TRBV12-4 and TRBJ1-2; D unclear. The CDR3 is 13 amino acids. Trimming shortened V by 6 bases and J by 8 bases, and 16 bases separated the two germline ends. CDR3 DNA sequence: TGTGCCAGCAGCCCGGGGTGGGGTCTGGGCTACACCTTC. Its translation is CASSPGWGLGYTF.

This clone appeared once. The rearrangement links TRBV9 to TRBJ2-2; D ambiguous. Trimming shortened V by 0 bases and J by 7 bases, and 7 bases separated the two germline ends. CDR3 length equals 13 residues. CDR1 is SGDLS and CDR2 is YYNGEE in the germline V gene. CDR3 protein: CASSVGPSGELFF. The CDR3 DNA sequence: TGTGCCAGCAGCGTAGGCCCCAGCGGGGAGCTGTTTTTT.

V and J are TRBV30 and TRBJ1-2; a weak D match, TRBD1 (5 bases). CDR1 and CDR2 from the germline V gene are GTSNPN and SVGIG (reference sequence). This CDR3 contains 12 residues. Trimming took 3 bases from V and 8 from J, leaving 13 bases between them. CDR3 coding DNA: TGTGCCTGGAGCAGGGAGGCGGGGGGCTACACCTTC. This gives the protein CAWSREAGGYTF.

The chain combines TRBV2 with TRBJ1-5; 8 nucleotides align to TRBD1. Germline values: CDR1 SNHLY, CDR2 FYNNEI. The CDR3 runs to 15 residues. J gave up 3 bases and V 3 bases, and 4 bases lay outside the gene matches. CDR3 DNA sequence: TGTGCCAGCAGTGATTGGACAGGGAACAATCAGCCCCAGCATTTT. It translates to CASSDWTGNNQPQHF. Combining the CDR3 with reference TRBV2 and TRBJ1-5 gives the whole variable domain EPEVTQTPSHQVTQMGQEVILRCVPISNHLYFYWYRQILGQKVEFLVSFYNNEISEKSEIFDDQFSVERPDGSNFTLKIRSTKLEDSAMYFCASSDWTGNNQPQHFGDGTRLSIL.

The chain uses TRBV7-2 and TRBJ1-2; D perhaps matches TRBD1 (5 bases). V lost 8 bases and J lost 1, with 14 bases in between. This CDR3 comprises 14 residues. In germline, CDR1 is SGHTA, CDR2 FQGNSA. CDR3 DNA: TGTGCCAGCCGACGATTAGGGGATAACTATGGCTACACCTTC. Protein sequence: CASRRLGDNYGYTF.

The chain links TRBV2 to TRBJ2-1, with a weak D call TRBD1 (5 bases). The germline V gene has CDR1 SNHLY and CDR2 FYNNEI. The CDR3 is made up of 14 amino acids. Deletions cut 7 bases from V and 8 bases from J, with 18 bases between. The CDR3 coding sequence is TGTGCCAGCAACAACGGGCAGGGCTTGGATGAGCAGTTCTTC. Encoded protein: CASNNGQGLDEQFF.